This is a list of T cell receptor beta chains from one sample in a study of shared clonotypes between healthy human individuals. TCRdb keeps only in-frame clones here, not all; method: immunoSEQ multiplex PCR. This sample has millions of clones, with roughly nine tenths found just once. Sequencing was done on a sample of naive CD4+ T cells sorted from blood. These receptors all come from a man between 18 and 29 years old in good health. CDR3s include the opening cysteine and the closing phenylalanine or tryptophan. Fields, in order: J gene, clone size, V gene, CDR3 protein. Part of the rows lack a size; the others show once, few, many or a class for expanded clones.

J gene: TRBJ2-1
clone size: -
V gene: TRBV18
CDR3 protein: CASSPDRGSNEQFF

J gene: TRBJ2-3
clone size: -
V gene: TRBV5-1
CDR3 protein: CASSLAGAGDTQYF

J gene: TRBJ1-4
clone size: -
V gene: TRBV7-9
CDR3 protein: CASSLATGGEKLFF

J gene: TRBJ2-5
clone size: -
V gene: TRBV7-8
CDR3 protein: CASSPPGGGVETQYF

J gene: TRBJ2-3
clone size: -
V gene: TRBV18
CDR3 protein: CASSKAEREVGDTQYF

J gene: TRBJ2-7
clone size: once
V gene: TRBV10-3
CDR3 protein: CAISESRTGDYEQYF

J gene: TRBJ2-7
clone size: -
V gene: TRBV21-1
CDR3 protein: CASSKKGRNHYEQYF

J gene: TRBJ1-2
clone size: -
V gene: TRBV28
CDR3 protein: CAGSLAGRDYTF

J gene: TRBJ2-5
clone size: once
V gene: TRBV18
CDR3 protein: CASSPVREPGETQYF

J gene: TRBJ2-7
clone size: once
V gene: TRBV18
CDR3 protein: CASSIIHRGRESYEQYF